This record looks at one TCR beta chain sequence and its context. Its antigen is currently not known. Nothing much larger sits one base from this clone, and base qualities are not available. The data stem from a study of blood T cell repertoires in COVID-19 (TCRdb year 2020). General notes on the study: The collaborator samples originated in the United States, Italy and Spain and spanned the acute and convalescent phases of COVID-19. The material from the prospective study consisted of cDNA or gDNA derived from T cells, B-cell-depleted T cells, or PBMCs. The repertoires were released in a freely available public database intended as a resource for research on the immune response to SARS-CoV-2. A de-identified subject ID, COVID-19 status, age in years and sex were almost always included in the sample metadata. Samples were obtained from the ongoing ImmuneRACE study (first 160 participants) and from about 1,300 subjects provided by 6 global collaborators. Deeply sampled blood TCRbeta repertoires from subjects exposed to, actively infected with, or recovered from COVID-19 were included in the dataset. HLA class I and class II types, where available, came from metadata supplied by the sample provider rather than from assay-based typing. Results the study describes overall, beyond this receptor: Clinical and demographic metadata were provided uncurated, with the amount varying by source and participant.

TCRbeta CDR3 regions were amplified from genomic DNA by means of the immunoSEQ Assay, a bias-controlled multiplex PCR. The original pipeline was this. The number of nucleated cells in each sample was estimated from the amplification of reference gene primers within the assay. Sequence reads were collapsed and filtered to measure the absolute abundance of every unique TCRbeta CDR3 rearrangement. For each sample, productive Simpson clonality was calculated by taking the square root of Simpson's diversity index across productive rearrangements. Sourced from immuneACCESS, this table was stored by TCRdb with only in-frame sequences that have V and J called. A share of the clones is absent; for the studies checked, an unresolved V gene accounts for under half, and the remainder has no known explanation. V, J and clone size reflect that table, while D and trimming were determined from the DNA. Present in this sample are roughly 120,000 clones, roughly 90% of which were seen just once. Approximately 3.7% of the sample is taken by the ten largest.

The germline V gene (reference sequence) gives CDR1 as MNHEY and CDR2 as SMNVEV. The cysteine opens and the phenylalanine closes a CDR3 of 15 amino acids. The read is trimmed to its CDR3 DNA, 45 bases read in frame from base 1. V ends up 5 bases short and J 7 bases short, with an unmatched junction base count of 5. The collaborating institutions used their own protocols to collect whole blood in K2EDTA tubes. Collaborator samples were shipped for TCRbeta analysis as frozen whole blood, isolated PBMCs, or DNA extracted from either sample type. The chain employs TRBV27 and TRBJ2-1; TRBD2 agrees with 13 junctional bases. The TCR originated in a man aged 45-60 years with active COVID-19. Material: peripheral blood. The DNA reads TGTGCCAGCAGTGCCGGACTAGCGGGGGTTAATGAGCAGTTCTTC. The translation is CASSAGLAGVNEQFF.